The 25 T cell receptor beta chains given below trace back to one sample, sequenced in a study of blood T cell repertoires in COVID-19. Only in-frame clones appear in the TCRdb table, and some are missing; sequencing was by immunoSEQ multiplex PCR. The sample consists of some 42,000 clones, around nine tenths of them appearing once. The specimen was peripheral blood. The source of these receptors is a human donor in a cohort sampled during active COVID-19.

The chain combines TRBV5-4 with TRBJ1-3; 7 nucleotides line up with TRBD1. This CDR3 contains 15 residues. Trimming took 0 bases from V and 3 from J; bases not matched to a gene: 3. The germline gives CDR1 SGHNT, CDR2 YYREEE (reference sequence). The CDR3 here is CASSLAGTVGNTIYF. In DNA, the CDR3 is TGTGCCAGCAGCTTGGCCGGGACAGTTGGAAACACCATATATTTT.

J is TRBJ1-4 and V is TRBV29-1; D may be TRBD1 (6 bases). CDR1 and CDR2 (germline): SQVTM, ANQGSEA. V was pared by 4 bases and J by 2 bases, with 14 bases between. There are 15 residues in the CDR3. DNA for the CDR3: TGCAGCGTTGCCCCGGTACAGGGCACTAATGAAAAACTGTTTTTT. Translation gives CSVAPVQGTNEKLFF.

There are a few counts of this clone. V gene TRBV6-5 combines with J gene TRBJ1-3; perhaps TRBD1 as D (5 bases). CDR1 is MNHEY and CDR2 is SVGAGI in the germline V gene. The CDR3 is 14 amino acids. The V end lost 8 bases, the J end lost 1 base, and 12 bases lay between the germline ends. CDR3 in DNA: TGTGCCAGCGGGGGGGGGTTTTCTGGAAACACCATATATTTT. Its translation: CASGGGFSGNTIYF.

This sequence joins TRBV4-1 and TRBJ1-3; D is perhaps TRBD1 (5 bases). Trimming removed 4 bases at V and 2 bases at J, with 12 bases between. CDR3 length: 15 residues. Germline V gene sequence: CDR1 MGHRA, CDR2 YSYEKL. CDR3 DNA sequence: TGCGCCAGCAGCCGCATGCAGGGTGCTGGAAACACCATATATTTT. Its translation: CASSRMQGAGNTIYF.

The gene calls are TRBV7-2 and TRBJ1-3; D possibly corresponds to TRBD1 (5 bases). Germline CDR1 and CDR2: SGHTA and FQGNSA. Trimming shortened V by 0 bases and J by 3 bases, and 12 bases separated the two germline ends. The CDR3 totals 16 residues. CDR3 sequence: CASSLAAGSFGNTIYF. The CDR3 DNA sequence: TGTGCCAGCAGCTTAGCGGCAGGGTCTTTTGGAAACACCATATATTTT. Based on the CDR3 plus reference TRBV7-2 and TRBJ1-3, the full variable domain is GAGVSQSPSNKVTEKGKDVELRCDPISGHTALYWYRQSLGQGLEFLIYFQGNSAPDKSGLPSDRFSAERTGGSVSTLTIQRTQQEDSAVYLCASSLAAGSFGNTIYFGEGSWLTVV.

The rearrangement links TRBV6-5 to TRBJ2-1, with 9 bases fitting TRBD2. Germline V gene data show CDR1 as MNHEY and CDR2 as SVGAGI. V gave up 7 bases and J gave up 7 bases; unmatched junction bases: 11. The CDR3 is 15 amino acids. In nucleotides, the CDR3 is TGTGCCAGCATGGTGGCGGGGGGGCCTGGTAATGAGCAGTTCTTC. The encoded protein is CASMVAGGPGNEQFF.

CDR3: CASEIPFFEVQYF. CDR3 bases: TGTGCCAGCGAGATTCCCTTCTTTGAGGTGCAGTATTTT. The V and J genes are TRBV7-9 and TRBJ2-3; D is ambiguous. The CDR3 is 13 amino acids. V was trimmed by 8 bases and J by 11 bases, leaving 20 bases between them. Germline lookup yields CDR1 SEHNR and CDR2 FQNEAQ (reference sequence).

This chain connects TRBV29-1 to TRBJ1-1, with 8 bases lining up with TRBD1. Trimming cost V 4 bases and J 7 bases; bases outside gene matches: 11. The CDR3 has 14 amino acids. Germline V lookup: CDR1 SQVTM, CDR2 ANQGSEA. The CDR3 is CSVGRAGGVSEAFF. CDR3 DNA sequence: TGCAGCGTTGGTCGGGCAGGGGGCGTAAGTGAAGCTTTCTTT.

The chain links TRBV3-1 (or the pseudogene TRBV3-2) to TRBJ2-7; D possibly corresponds to TRBD1 (6 bases). The germline CDR1 and CDR2 sequences are LGHDT and YNNKEL (reference sequence). The CDR3 length is 16 residues. V was clipped by 0 bases and J by 6 bases, with 18 bases between them. CDR3 nucleotide sequence: TGTGCCAGCAGCCAAGAAATGGGGGCCCTAGCTGGCGAGCAGTACTTC. Translated, it gives CASSQEMGALAGEQYF.

This rearrangement joins TRBV5-6 to TRBJ1-2, with 8 nucleotides matching TRBD1. Germline CDR1 SGHDT, CDR2 YYEEEE. Trimming removed 2 bases from V and 4 bases from J; junction bases left unmatched: 13. The CDR3 has 17 amino acids. The CDR3: CASSLNRQGTRSYGYTF. The CDR3 region has the DNA TGTGCCAGCAGCTTAAATCGACAGGGGACCCGGAGCTATGGCTACACCTTC.

The rearrangement links TRBV6-5 to TRBJ1-2; TRBD1 is a possible D gene (5 bases). From germline, CDR1 is MNHEY and CDR2 SVGAGI. The CDR3 has 15 amino acids. V shed 6 bases and J shed 1 base, with 15 bases lying between them. CDR3 bases: TGTGCCAGCAGCCGCCCCAACAGGTTTAACTATGGCTACACCTTC. Its translation is CASSRPNRFNYGYTF.

The chain uses TRBV24-1 and TRBJ2-1, with 12 bases identical to TRBD2. V gave up 2 bases and J gave up 4 bases; unmatched junction bases: 11. The CDR3 is 19 amino acids. CDR1 is KGHDR and CDR2 is SFDVKD in the germline V gene. CDR3 amino acids: CATSDSGTSGPVKYNEQFF. The DNA of the CDR3 is TGTGCCACCAGTGATTCCGGGACTAGCGGGCCTGTAAAATACAATGAGCAGTTCTTC.

The chain recombines TRBV12-5 with TRBJ1-2, with a weak D call TRBD1 (5 bases). The CDR3 is made up of 13 amino acids. The germline V gene has CDR1 LGHNT and CDR2 FRNRAP. Trimming pared 7 bases from V and 5 bases from J, leaving 14 bases between. Written as DNA, the CDR3 is TGTGCTAGTGACGCAGGAGGGGATTATGGCTACACCTTC. Its translation is CASDAGGDYGYTF.

This clone showed up just once. The chain has TRBV25-1 and TRBJ2-2; tentative D call: TRBD2 (6 bases). With 3 bases removed from V and 6 bases from J, the gap between germline ends came to 17 bases. Germline V gives CDR1 MGHDK, CDR2 SYGVNS. The CDR3 sequence is 16 residues long. The CDR3 DNA reads TGTGCCAGCAGTGACTCGGCTAGCGTAGAGGCCGGGGAGCTGTTTTTT. Amino acids: CASSDSASVEAGELFF. The full variable domain, rest sourced from reference TRBV25-1 and TRBJ2-2, is EADIYQTPRYLVIGTGKKITLECSQTMGHDKMYWYQQDPGMELHLIHYSYGVNSTEKGDLSSESTVSRIRTEHFPLTLESARPSHTSQYLCASSDSASVEAGELFFGEGSRLTVL.

The chain couples TRBV13 to TRBJ1-2, with D maybe TRBD1 (6 bases). Per the germline V gene, CDR1 is PRHDT and CDR2 is FYEKMQ (reference sequence). V was pared by 4 bases and J by 5 bases, with 17 bases between. The CDR3 extends over 15 amino acids. The CDR3 sequence is CASSSRGRGKYGYTF. In nucleotides, the CDR3 is TGTGCCAGCAGCTCCAGGGGCAGGGGCAAATATGGCTACACCTTC.

This rearrangement joins TRBV6-5 to TRBJ1-1; 8 positions agree with TRBD1. Trimming cost V 5 bases and J 1 base; bases outside gene matches: 3. The germline CDR1 and CDR2 sequences are MNHEY and SVGAGI. This CDR3 region has 14 residues. Here the CDR3 reads CASSPGTGNTEAFF. DNA of the CDR3: TGTGCCAGCAGTCCCGGGACAGGGAACACTGAAGCTTTCTTT.

The CDR3, as DNA: TGTGCCAGTAGTCTGACTAGCGGTTCAGTCACAGATACGCAGTATTTT. This encodes CASSLTSGSVTDTQYF. The chain recombines TRBV19 with TRBJ2-3, with 9 bases that match TRBD2. The CDR3 covers 16 residues. The germline CDR1 and CDR2 sequences are LNHDA and SQIVND (reference sequence). Trimming cost V 5 bases and J 2 bases; bases outside gene matches: 8. Using reference TRBV19 and TRBJ2-3 for the parts outside the CDR3, the full variable domain is DGGITQSPKYLFRKEGQNVTLSCEQNLNHDAMYWYRQDPGQGLRLIYYSQIVNDFQKGDIAEGYSVSREKKESFPLTVTSAQKNPTAFYLCASSLTSGSVTDTQYFGPGTRLTVL.

The gene calls are TRBV19 and TRBJ1-1; 9 nucleotides agree with TRBD1. This CDR3 region has 16 residues. Germline loops: CDR1 LNHDA, CDR2 SQIVND (reference sequence). The ends lost 1 base at V and 7 bases at J; junction bases unmatched: 10. The CDR3 DNA follows: TGTGCCAGTAGTATAGGGTCGGGACAGGGTCGTTATGAAGCTTTCTTT. Protein sequence: CASSIGSGQGRYEAFF.

This clone was counted a few times. The chain couples TRBV7-3 to TRBJ1-2, with D uncertain. The CDR3 runs to 12 residues. Trimming left V 7 bases short and J 7 bases short, with 13 bases between. Germline CDR1 and CDR2: SGHTA and FQGTGA. CDR3 in amino acids: CASTSPGFGYTF. The CDR3 DNA reads as TGTGCCAGCACCAGTCCGGGGTTTGGCTACACCTTC.

The chain employs TRBV30 and TRBJ2-7, with 13 nucleotides matching TRBD2. With 5 bases clipped from V and 0 bases from J, the junction kept 10 bases outside the gene matches. This CDR3 is built from 17 residues. Germline CDR1 and CDR2: GTSNPN and SVGIG (reference sequence). The CDR3 DNA follows: TGTGCCTGGGCACCGGGACTAGCGGGGACTAGCTCCTACGAGCAGTACTTC. Its protein product is CAWAPGLAGTSSYEQYF. The whole variable domain, remainder taken from reference TRBV30 and TRBJ2-7, is SQTIHQWPATLVQPVGSPLSLECTVEGTSNPNLYWYRQAAGRGLQLLFYSVGIGQISSEVPQNLSASRPQDRQFILSSKKLLLSDSGFYLCAWAPGLAGTSSYEQYFGPGTRLTVT.

This clone was seen a few times. This chain connects TRBV2 to TRBJ1-1; a weak D match, TRBD1 (5 bases). V lost 5 bases to trimming and J lost 6 bases, with 19 bases between them. CDR3 length: 15 amino acids. In germline, CDR1 is SNHLY, CDR2 FYNNEI. Here the CDR3 DNA reads TGTGCCAGCAGTTTCGGTCGCAGGGTTGAGGCTGAAGCTTTCTTT. It translates to CASSFGRRVEAEAFF.

The V and J genes are TRBV5-1 and TRBJ2-6; D may be TRBD1 (5 bases). The CDR3 extends over 15 amino acids. Trimming removed 6 bases from V and 4 bases from J, with 14 bases in between. CDR1 SGHRS and CDR2 YFSETQ come from the germline V gene. The CDR3 DNA sequence: TGCGCCAGCATGGACACCGGGCAAGGGGCCAACGTCCTGACTTTC. This translates into CASMDTGQGANVLTF.

This chain links TRBV9 with TRBJ2-3, with 7 bases identical to TRBD2. J gave up 2 bases and V 3 bases, and 12 bases lay outside the gene matches. The CDR3 spans 17 residues. Germline V gene sequence: CDR1 SGDLS, CDR2 YYNGEE. The CDR3 region has the DNA TGTGCCAGCAGCGCGTATTACAGCGGGGAAAACACAGATACGCAGTATTTT. This sequence encodes CASSAYYSGENTDTQYF.

Only a few counts were recorded for this clone. CDR3 sequence reads: CASSSAGTSYNEQFF. The CDR3 DNA sequence: TGTGCCAGCAGCTCGGCCGGGACAAGTTACAATGAGCAGTTCTTC. The chain employs TRBV7-9 and TRBJ2-1; a possible D gene is TRBD1 (6 bases). The CDR3 has 15 amino acids. The V gene lost 4 bases and the J gene lost 4 bases, with 14 bases spanning the gap. Per the germline V gene, CDR1 is SEHNR and CDR2 is FQNEAQ (reference sequence).

This rearrangement joins TRBV9 to TRBJ1-3; 9 bases map to TRBD1. Germline V gives CDR1 SGDLS, CDR2 YYNGEE. After removal of 2 bases from V and 2 bases from J, the junction contained 2 bases not matched to a gene. CDR3 length: 15 amino acids. The CDR3 spells CASSVGTGTGNTIYF. The CDR3 DNA reads TGTGCCAGCAGCGTGGGGACAGGGACTGGAAACACCATATATTTT.